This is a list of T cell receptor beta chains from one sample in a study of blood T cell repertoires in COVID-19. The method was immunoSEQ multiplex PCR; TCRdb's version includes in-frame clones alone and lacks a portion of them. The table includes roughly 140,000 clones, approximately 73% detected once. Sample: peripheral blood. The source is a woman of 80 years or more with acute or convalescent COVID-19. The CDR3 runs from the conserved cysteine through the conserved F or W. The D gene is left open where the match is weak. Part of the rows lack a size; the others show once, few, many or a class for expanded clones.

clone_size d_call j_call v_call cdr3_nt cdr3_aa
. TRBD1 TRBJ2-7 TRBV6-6 TGTGCCAGCAGTCGAATCCGTTGGGACAGGGCCTACGAGCAGTACTTC CASSRIRWDRAYEQYF
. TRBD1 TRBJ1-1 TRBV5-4 TGTGCCAGCAGCATCGGACAGGGAGGTCTGAACACTGAAGCTTTCTTT CASSIGQGGLNTEAFF
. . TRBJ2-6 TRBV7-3 TGTGCCAGCAGCTTAACAGGGGCCGGTCCTGGGGCCAACGTCCTGACTTTC CASSLTGAGPGANVLTF
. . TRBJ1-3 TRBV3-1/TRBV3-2 TGTGCCAGCAGCCAACGTCATAGCTCTGGAAACACCATATATTTT CASSQRHSSGNTIYF
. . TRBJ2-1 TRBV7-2 TGTGCCAGCAGCCTCCGGGGTAGCGGACTATACAATGAGCAGTTCTTC CASSLRGSGLYNEQFF
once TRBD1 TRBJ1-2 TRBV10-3 TGTGCCATCAGCACCGGGACAGGGTCAGTCGGCTACACCTTC CAISTGTGSVGYTF
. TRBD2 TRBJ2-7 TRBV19 TGTGCCAGTAGTAGGACTAGCGAGGACTACGAGCAGTACTTC CASSRTSEDYEQYF
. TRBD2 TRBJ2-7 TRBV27 TGTGCCAGCAGTCTTTTAGCGGGAGGTTACGAGCAGTACTTC CASSLLAGGYEQYF
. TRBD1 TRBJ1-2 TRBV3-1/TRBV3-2 TGTGCCAGCAGCCCCATACCGGGACAGGGTGACTATGGCTACACCTTC CASSPIPGQGDYGYTF
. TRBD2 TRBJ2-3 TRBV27 TGTGCCAGCAGTTTATACCCGACTAGCGGGGGGAGCAACACAGATACGCAGTATTTT CASSLYPTSGGSNTDTQYF
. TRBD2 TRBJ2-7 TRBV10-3 TGTGCCATCGACGGGACTAGCGGGAGGAGCTGGCGACTCGGAGGGCCCTACGAGCAGTACTTC CAIDGTSGRSWRLGGPYEQYF
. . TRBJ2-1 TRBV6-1 TGTGCCAGCAGTGAAGTAGGTGGGGGGGCCGATGAGCAGTTCTTC CASSEVGGGADEQFF
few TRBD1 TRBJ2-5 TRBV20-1 TGCAGTGCTAGTCCGGGACAGGCACCTCAAGAGACCCAGTACTTC CSASPGQAPQETQYF
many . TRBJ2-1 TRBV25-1 TGTGCCAGCAGTGCCGCAGGGCGGTCCTACAATGAGCAGTTCTTC CASSAAGRSYNEQFF
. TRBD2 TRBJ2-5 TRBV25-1 TGTGCCAGCAACTTCCAGGGAGGGGAGACCCAGTACTTC CASNFQGGETQYF
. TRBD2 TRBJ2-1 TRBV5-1 TGCGCCAGCAGCCAAGCGGGAGGGCCCTTCTCTTTTTACAATGAGCAGTTCTTC CASSQAGGPFSFYNEQFF
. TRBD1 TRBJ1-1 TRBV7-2 TGTGCCAGCAGCCCTTACAGGGGCGGCGGAGCTTTCTTT CASSPYRGGGAFF
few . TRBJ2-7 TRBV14 TGTGCCAGCAGCCAAGGGCGGAGGGGCGAGCAGTACTTC CASSQGRRGEQYF
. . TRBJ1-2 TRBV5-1 TGCGCCAGCAGCGTGCAGGTCTCTAACTATGGCTACACCTTC CASSVQVSNYGYTF
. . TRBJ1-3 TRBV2 TGTGCCAGCAGTCTTACGTCACCCGGACAGAGCTCTGGAAACACCATATATTTT CASSLTSPGQSSGNTIYF
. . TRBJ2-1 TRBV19 TGTGCCAGTAGTATACGGACGGACTCTAGCTCCTACAATGAGCAGTTCTTC CASSIRTDSSSYNEQFF
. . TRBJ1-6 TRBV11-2 TGTGCCAGCAGCTTTAGAGGCCAAAATTCACCCCTCCACTTT CASSFRGQNSPLHF
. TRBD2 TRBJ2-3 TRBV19 TGTGCCAGTAGTCACCTACGGGGCGGGGGACCAGATACGCAGTATTTT CASSHLRGGGPDTQYF
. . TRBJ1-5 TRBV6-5 TGTGCCAGCAGTGACTCAGTACTTAGCAATCAGCCCCAGCATTTT CASSDSVLSNQPQHF
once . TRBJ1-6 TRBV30 TGTGCCTGGAGTGTACGGGGGAGCTCACCCCTCCACTTT CAWSVRGSSPLHF
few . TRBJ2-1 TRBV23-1 TGCGCCAGCAGTCAATCTGGCGTAGGTAAGGGGGTCGATGAGCAGTTCTTC CASSQSGVGKGVDEQFF
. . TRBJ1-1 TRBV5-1 TGCGCCAGCAGCTCCACTCGGACAAGGAACACTGAAGCTTTCTTT CASSSTRTRNTEAFF
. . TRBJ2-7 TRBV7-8 TGTGCCAGCAGCCGAGGCGCGGGGTCTTCCTACGAGCAGTACTTC CASSRGAGSSYEQYF
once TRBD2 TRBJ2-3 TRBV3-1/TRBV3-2 TGTGCCTCAAGACTAGCGGGGGGGCCTACAGATACGCAGTATTTT CASRLAGGPTDTQYF
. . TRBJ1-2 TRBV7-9 TGTGCCAGCAGATCCGACAGCTCCTATGGCTACACCTTC CASRSDSSYGYTF
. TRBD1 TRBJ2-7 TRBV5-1 TGCGCCAGAGGTAAGACAGGGAATGCCTACGAGCAGTACTTC CARGKTGNAYEQYF
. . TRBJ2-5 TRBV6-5 TGTGCCAGCTATAGGAGCCGCCAAGAGACCCAGTACTTC CASYRSRQETQYF
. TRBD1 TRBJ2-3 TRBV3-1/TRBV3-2 TGTGCCAGCAGCGCACGGGGACAGGGTTTAGCAGATACGCAGTATTTT CASSARGQGLADTQYF
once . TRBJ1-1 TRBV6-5 TGTGCCAGCAGTTCCAGTACAGGGGAAGCTTTCTTT CASSSSTGEAFF
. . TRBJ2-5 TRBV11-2 TGTGCCAGCAGCGCCGGGCGGGGGCAGAGACTACAAGAGACCCAGTACTTC CASSAGRGQRLQETQYF
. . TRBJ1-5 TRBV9 TGTGCCAGCAGCGTAAGAAGGGCAGGGAAAGAACAGCCCCAGCATTTT CASSVRRAGKEQPQHF